These 4 T cell receptor beta chains share one sample of origin, sequenced in a study of shared clonotypes between healthy human individuals. Selected positively for CCR7 and CD45RO-negative, naive CD8 cells excluded terminally differentiated effector memory CD45RA+ cells. Repertoires were generated with immunoSEQ multiplex PCR, while TCRdb's copy carries only in-frame clones and drops some. The sample includes hundreds of thousands of clones, about 95% of them seen just once. Sequencing was performed on naive CD8+ T cells sorted from blood. These receptor sequences come from a woman aged 25 to 39 in good health.

The table lists this clone with a count of one. The chain employs TRBV4-1 and TRBJ1-5, with D unresolved. The CDR3 runs to 13 residues. Germline CDR1 and CDR2: MGHRA and YSYEKL. V lost 4 bases and J 3 bases, leaving 7 bases between the germline ends. This CDR3 reads CASSPSLNQPQHF. The CDR3 coding sequence is TGCGCCAGCAGCCCATCCCTCAATCAGCCCCAGCATTTT.

The CDR3 region has the DNA TGTGCCAGCAGCTTAAGCGGTCAGCCCCAGCATTTT. It yields the protein CASSLSGQPQHF. The chain carries TRBV13 and TRBJ1-5; D call uncertain. Between the trimmed V and J ends, which lost 2 bases and 6 bases, there was a span of 5 bases. The CDR3 runs to 12 residues. In germline, CDR1 is PRHDT, CDR2 FYEKMQ (reference sequence).

The chain employs TRBV9 and TRBJ2-2; 10 bases match TRBD2. Germline V gives CDR1 SGDLS, CDR2 YYNGEE. Unmatched junction bases numbered 10, after V lost 3 bases and J lost 5 bases. The CDR3 contains 17 residues. CDR3 sequence (DNA): TGTGCCAGCAGCGGGGGGATAGCGGGAGGACGAACCGGGGAGCTGTTTTTT. Its translation is CASSGGIAGGRTGELFF.

This clone was seen a single time. This chain uses TRBV28 with TRBJ1-2; perhaps TRBD1 as D (6 bases). Germline CDR1 MDHEN, CDR2 SYDVKM. Trimming removed 7 bases at V and 2 bases at J, with 20 bases between. The CDR3 consists of 16 residues. This CDR3 reads CASTNLGEGDNYGYTF. CDR3 bases: TGTGCCAGCACCAATCTGGGTGAGGGGGACAACTATGGCTACACCTTC.